The entry below gives a single T cell receptor (beta chain) sequence along with its context. The target antigen is unknown. This entry belongs to a study of response to subunit inactivated influenza vaccine. TCRdb itself ran the RT-PCR reads through MiXCR, one entry per CDR3 protein. The sample includes 450,000 to 700,000 distinct CDR3 sequences, 13% to 15% seen only once; the top ten take around 10%. General study findings and limits: Each seasonal influenza vaccination, the authors suggested, recruits few new T cells.

Material: PBMCs from blood, obtained less than 13 days after vaccination. This receptor was taken from a man aged 50-59 years who received an inactivated influenza vaccine.

DNA for the CDR3: TGTGCCACCAGCAGAGATGGTGCGACAGGGAGCGAGCAGTACTTC. Translated, it gives CATSRDGATGSEQYF. This chain joins TRBV15 and TRBJ2-7; 7 bases align to TRBD1. Per germline, CDR1 LNHNV and CDR2 YYDKDF (reference sequence). The V gene end was trimmed by 0 bases and the J gene end by 6 bases; junction bases not matched to a gene: 8. The CDR3 length is 15 residues.